These 8 T cell receptor delta chains originate from one sample sequenced in a study of Vδ1+ human thymocytes. The study's findings and limits: Thymic TRG and TRD repertoires appeared highly polyclonal.

Their antigens remain unidentified. Sequences come from RNA converted to cDNA by reverse transcription. Pooled V-gene forward primers with one constant-region reverse primer generated the CDR3 amplicons by multiplex PCR. TCRdb re-called the multiplex PCR reads via CATT. The top ten clones hold more than 0.25% of a sample with 70,000 to 90,000 delta-chain clones, roughly a third of them seen once. The sample comprised Vdelta1+ gamma-delta thymocytes from the thymus. Subset indicated: FACS-sorted CD3+ TCRalphabeta- TCRVdelta1+ TCRVdelta2- thymocytes. Source of these receptors: a boy in the first two years of life who had congenital heart surgery.

The rearrangement links TRDV1 to TRDJ1; the D gene is possibly TRDD3 (7 bases). The CDR3 runs 17 residues. Looked up from germline, CDR1 is TSWWSYY and CDR2 is QGS. Deletions cut 4 bases from V and 0 bases from J, with 18 bases between. CDR3 sequence (DNA): TGTGCTCTTGGGGCCTTTCCTTCCGGGGGATACACCGATAAACTCATCTTT. Its protein is CALGAFPSGGYTDKLIF.

The chain couples TRDV1 to TRDJ1, with 9 bases that match TRDD3. CDR1 and CDR2 from the germline V gene are TSWWSYY and QGS. The CDR3 has 23 amino acids. After removal of 3 bases from V and 11 bases from J, the junction contained 37 bases not matched to a gene. Here the CDR3 DNA reads TGTGCTCTTGGGGAGTCCCCCCTGCTTCCCAACAATAATTGGTACTGGGGGAGAAGCCGGCTCATCTTT. Protein product: CALGESPLLPNNNWYWGRSRLIF.

The V gene is TRDV1, the J gene TRDJ1, with D hard to call. Germline loops: CDR1 TSWWSYY, CDR2 QGS. The length of the CDR3 is 15 residues. Between the trimmed V and J ends, which lost 3 bases and 2 bases, there was a span of 13 bases. In DNA, the CDR3 is TGTGCTCTTGGGGATCGTATTTCGACAACCGATAAACTCATCTTT. This translates into CALGDRISTTDKLIF.

This clone showed up just once. The chain couples TRDV1 to TRDJ1; D may match TRDD2 or TRDD3 (6 bases each). This CDR3 has 17 residues. Germline values: CDR1 TSWWSYY, CDR2 QGS. V shed 6 bases and J shed 0 bases, with 20 bases lying between them. The CDR3 region has the DNA TGTGCTCTTGGTTTAGTCCTACGGGATAATTACACCGATAAACTCATCTTT. This codes for CALGLVLRDNYTDKLIF.

This clone was counted only a few times. The J gene is TRDJ1, the V gene TRDV1; 8 bases align to TRDD3. The CDR3 is 19 residues long. Germline CDR1 and CDR2: TSWWSYY and QGS. After removal of 0 bases from V and 0 bases from J, the junction contained 12 bases not matched to a gene. The CDR3 DNA is TGTGCTCTTGGGGAACTCTCAGTACTGGGGGCCCTACACACCGATAAACTCATCTTT. Translation: CALGELSVLGALHTDKLIF.

This chain links TRDV1 with TRDJ1, with TRDD3 matching over 10 bases. V shed 4 bases and J 0 bases; nucleotides not matched to a gene: 8. CDR1 is TSWWSYY and CDR2 is QGS in the germline V gene. This CDR3 has 17 residues. In nucleotides, the CDR3 is TGTGCTCTTGGGGTCAGTACTGGGGGATCTTACACCGATAAACTCATCTTT. It encodes CALGVSTGGSYTDKLIF.

The rearrangement links TRDV1 to TRDJ1, with TRDD3 matching over 11 bases. With 0 bases clipped from V and 3 bases from J, the junction kept 9 bases outside the gene matches. Germline lookup yields CDR1 TSWWSYY and CDR2 QGS. CDR3 length: 18 amino acids. CDR3 nucleotide sequence: TGTGCTCTTGGGGAACTTCCCGTACTGGGGGATATCGCCGATAAACTCATCTTT. As protein: CALGELPVLGDIADKLIF.

This clone was observed a few times. The chain has TRDV1 and TRDJ1; 9 bases line up with TRDD3. Germline values: CDR1 TSWWSYY, CDR2 QGS. V lost 4 bases, J lost 7 bases, and 10 bases stayed unmatched. The CDR3 runs to 15 residues. The chain's CDR3 is CALGGPGIRIFKLIF. For the CDR3, the DNA is TGTGCTCTTGGGGGTCCGGGGATACGGATATTTAAACTCATCTTT.